Each of the 13 T cell receptor beta chains below was sequenced from the same sample in a study of vaccination effects on CD4 cells after COVID-19. Generated by immunoSEQ multiplex PCR, the TCRdb table keeps only in-frame clones and is missing some. Here the sample spans 24,000 or so clones, 77% being singletons. These receptors are not linked to any known antigen. Before sequencing, viral peptide pools were used by the ViraFEST assay to expand antigen-specific CD4+ T cells. After less than twelve days in culture, the CD4+ T cells were isolated. This person caught SARS-CoV-2 sometime from March to December 2020, and PCR testing confirmed the infection. The starting material was CD4+ T cells from PBMCs cultured with HCoV-NL63 spike peptides, obtained before COVID-19 vaccination. All receptors come from a human donor who had a prior SARS-CoV-2 infection.

V gene TRBV10-3 combines with J gene TRBJ1-1, with 9 bases lining up with TRBD1. Trimming cost V 10 bases and J 3 bases; bases outside gene matches: 12. Germline values: CDR1 ENHRY, CDR2 SYGVKD. The CDR3 spans 15 residues. The CDR3 is CATLGTGTGYTEAFF. The CDR3 region has the DNA TGTGCCACCCTAGGCACCGGGACAGGGTACACTGAAGCTTTCTTT.

This clone showed up just a few times. This rearrangement joins TRBV11-1 to TRBJ2-1; D might be TRBD2 (6 bases). CDR3 length: 16 amino acids. The germline V gene encodes CDR1 SGHAT and CDR2 FQDESV (reference sequence). Trimming removed 4 bases at V and 0 bases at J, with 13 bases between. The CDR3 region is CASSSSSGGSYNEQFF. The CDR3 DNA reads as TGTGCCAGCAGCTCCAGTTCCGGGGGCTCCTACAATGAGCAGTTCTTC.

The V and J genes are TRBV5-1 and TRBJ2-2; TRBD2 might be the D (6 bases). The V end lost 5 bases, the J end lost 3 bases, and 11 bases lay between the germline ends. This CDR3 contains 14 residues. Per the germline V gene, CDR1 is SGHRS and CDR2 is YFSETQ. The CDR3 sequence: CASSGDSHTGELFF. The CDR3 region has the DNA TGCGCCAGCAGTGGGGACTCACACACCGGGGAGCTGTTTTTT.

The CDR3 nucleotides read TGTGCCAGCGCGACTAGCGGGAGGGAACGGTTCACAGATACGCAGTATTTT. Protein sequence: CASATSGRERFTDTQYF. The chain carries TRBV7-9 and TRBJ2-3, with 14 bases matching TRBD2. The CDR3 extends over 17 amino acids. In germline, CDR1 is SEHNR, CDR2 FQNEAQ (reference sequence). The junction had 9 bases not matched to a gene; V was cut back by 8 bases and J by 2 bases.

The rearrangement uses TRBV11-3 and TRBJ1-3; D call uncertain. Per germline, CDR1 SGHNT and CDR2 YENEEA. This CDR3 is 14 amino acids long. Trimming removed 2 bases from V and 0 bases from J, with 5 bases in between. The CDR3 bases are TGTGCCAGCAGCTTAAGCATCTCTGGAAACACCATATATTTT. This sequence encodes CASSLSISGNTIYF.

The V call is TRBV18, the J call TRBJ1-3, with D uncertain. Germline CDR1 reads KGHSH; CDR2 reads LQKENI. V lost 5 bases, J lost 0 bases, and 11 bases lay in between. The CDR3 has 15 amino acids. CDR3 region: CASSLVPSSGNTIYF. The CDR3 nucleotides read TGTGCCAGCTCATTGGTACCCTCCTCTGGAAACACCATATATTTT.

This rearrangement joins TRBV5-4 to TRBJ2-1; the D gene could be TRBD1 or TRBD2 (6 bases each). This CDR3 is 16 amino acids long. The V end lost 0 bases, the J end lost 7 bases, and 17 bases lay between the germline ends. Looked up from germline, CDR1 is SGHNT and CDR2 is YYREEE (reference sequence). As DNA, the CDR3 is TGTGCCAGCAGCTTGGCTATTGGTAGGGGGGAAAATGAGCAGTTCTTC. Protein: CASSLAIGRGENEQFF.

J is TRBJ1-1 and V is TRBV5-1; possible D gene TRBD1, 6 bases. CDR1 SGHRS and CDR2 YFSETQ come from the germline V gene. CDR3 length: 15 amino acids. V was shortened by 0 bases and J by 1 base, with 10 bases between the two germline ends. In nucleotides, the CDR3 is TGCGCCAGCAGCTTGGATGGGGGGCCGAACACTGAAGCTTTCTTT. Encoded protein: CASSLDGGPNTEAFF.

This clone was counted a single time. In DNA form, the CDR3 reads TGTGCCAGAAGCTTGGCCTTTGATGATCGAGGGTGCAGGAGACGGGGTTGCTATGGCTACACCTTC. As protein: CARSLAFDDRGCRRRGCYGYTF. The chain employs TRBV5-3 and TRBJ1-2, with D unresolved. TRBV5-3 is treated as an ORF (open reading frame) with a function not yet certain. The germline V and J ends were trimmed by 0 bases and 4 bases, with 34 bases remaining between them. The CDR3 has 22 amino acids.

J is TRBJ2-5 and V is TRBV24-1, with D perhaps matching TRBD1 (6 bases). The V and J ends lost 2 bases and 4 bases respectively, with 19 bases between them. The germline V gene has CDR1 KGHDR and CDR2 SFDVKD. The CDR3 totals 17 residues. The CDR3 loop reads CATSDSTGRAVAETQYF. Written as DNA, the CDR3 is TGTGCCACCAGTGATTCCACAGGGCGTGCAGTAGCAGAGACCCAGTACTTC.

This clone was detected only once. The rearrangement links TRBV6-6 to TRBJ2-7; possible D gene TRBD1, 5 bases. V was trimmed by 6 bases and J by 3 bases, leaving 18 bases between them. CDR1 is MNHNY, CDR2 SVGAGI, per germline (reference sequence). The CDR3 is 15 amino acids. CDR3 nucleotide sequence: TGTGCCAGCAGCTATGACAGCACCCCCGACTACGAGCAGTACTTC. It translates to CASSYDSTPDYEQYF.

This clone was seen once. The gene calls are TRBV5-6 and TRBJ2-5, with D perhaps matching TRBD1 (6 bases). The CDR3 sequence is 13 residues long. CDR1 SGHDT and CDR2 YYEEEE come from the germline V gene. Trimming shortened V by 4 bases and J by 1 base, and 8 bases separated the two germline ends. In nucleotides, the CDR3 is TGTGCCAGCAGCCCGGACAGCCAAGAGACCCAGTACTTC. Translated, it gives CASSPDSQETQYF.

This chain connects TRBV7-9 to TRBJ1-3, with no clear D. V shed 0 bases and J shed 7 bases, with 4 bases lying between them. The CDR3 covers 12 residues. The V gene's germline CDR1 is SEHNR and CDR2 FQNEAQ (reference sequence). The CDR3 DNA reads TGTGCCAGCAGCTTAGCAGACAACACCATATATTTT. It is translated as CASSLADNTIYF.